This T cell receptor (beta chain) was recorded in a study of T-cell memory formation after mild COVID-19. V lost 1 base, J lost 4 bases, and 6 bases stayed unmatched. Germline V CDR1 and CDR2: LGHNA, YSLEER. The CDR3 is made up of 17 amino acids. Whole-study results and caveats: Confirmation was lacking for SARS-CoV-2 specificity of second-wave clones that peaked on day 37. Most CD4+ clones that shrank were in CM and EM, while CD8+ ones turned up in EMRA. While clones contracting from day 15 to 85 were balanced between CD4 and CD8, later expanders leaned CD4+.

Amplification by 5'RACE using constant-segment primers produced TCR alpha and TCR beta cDNA libraries that carried sample barcodes and UMIs. TCRdb reprocessed the 5' RACE reads with MiXCR, giving one entry per CDR3 protein. The repertoire holds about 430,000 distinct CDR3 sequences, with roughly 18% as singletons. A note on this clonotype: Its antigen is unknown.

Material: PBMCs or a T cell subset sorted from them (not recorded which). The clonotype comes from a man aged 18 to 35 who had mild COVID-19 (a few samples of this study predate the infection). Cell type and time point are not known. The chain recombines TRBV4-3 with TRBJ2-1; 11 bases match TRBD1. CDR3 DNA: TGCGCCAGCAGCCAAGGTGACGGGACAGGGGGTTACAATGAGCAGTTCTTC. It specifies CASSQGDGTGGYNEQFF.